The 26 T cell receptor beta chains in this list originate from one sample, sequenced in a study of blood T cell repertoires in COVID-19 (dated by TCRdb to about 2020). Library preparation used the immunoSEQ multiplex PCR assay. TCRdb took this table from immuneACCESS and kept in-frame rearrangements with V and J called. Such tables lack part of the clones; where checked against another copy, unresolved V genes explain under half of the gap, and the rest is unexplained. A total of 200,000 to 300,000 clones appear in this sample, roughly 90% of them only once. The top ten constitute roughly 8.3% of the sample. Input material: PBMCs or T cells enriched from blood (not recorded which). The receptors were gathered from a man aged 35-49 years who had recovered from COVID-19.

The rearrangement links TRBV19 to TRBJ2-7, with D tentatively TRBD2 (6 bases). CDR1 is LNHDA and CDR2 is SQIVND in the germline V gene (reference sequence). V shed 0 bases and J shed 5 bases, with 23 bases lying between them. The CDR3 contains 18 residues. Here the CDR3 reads CASSIDPRDSIPNHEQYF. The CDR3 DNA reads TGTGCCAGTAGTATAGATCCCCGGGACTCCATACCTAACCACGAGCAGTACTTC.

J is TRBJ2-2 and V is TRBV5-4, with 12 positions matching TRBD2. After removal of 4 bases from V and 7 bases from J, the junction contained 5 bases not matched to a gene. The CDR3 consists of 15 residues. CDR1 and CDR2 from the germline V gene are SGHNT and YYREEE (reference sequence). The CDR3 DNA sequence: TGTGCCAGCAGCCCCCAGACTAGCGGGAGCGGGGAGCTGTTTTTT. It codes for CASSPQTSGSGELFF.

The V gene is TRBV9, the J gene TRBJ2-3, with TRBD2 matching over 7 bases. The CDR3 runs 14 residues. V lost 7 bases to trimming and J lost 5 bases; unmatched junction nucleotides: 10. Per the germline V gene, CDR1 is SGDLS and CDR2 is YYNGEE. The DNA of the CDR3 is TGTGCCAGCCGAAAGGCGGGAGTGGGAGATACGCAGTATTTT. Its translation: CASRKAGVGDTQYF.

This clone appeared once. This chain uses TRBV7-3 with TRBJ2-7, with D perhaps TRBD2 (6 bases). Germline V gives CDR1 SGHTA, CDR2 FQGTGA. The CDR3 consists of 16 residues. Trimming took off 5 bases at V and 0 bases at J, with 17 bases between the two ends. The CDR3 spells CASSPVGGGPSYEQYF. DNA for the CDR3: TGTGCCAGCAGCCCGGTGGGGGGAGGCCCCTCCTACGAGCAGTACTTC.

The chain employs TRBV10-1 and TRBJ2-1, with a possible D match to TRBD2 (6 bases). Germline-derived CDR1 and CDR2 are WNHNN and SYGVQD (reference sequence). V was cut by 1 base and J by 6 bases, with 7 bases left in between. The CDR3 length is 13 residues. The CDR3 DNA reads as TGCGCCAGCAGTGAGTTCGGGGGCAATGAGCAGTTCTTC. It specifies CASSEFGGNEQFF.

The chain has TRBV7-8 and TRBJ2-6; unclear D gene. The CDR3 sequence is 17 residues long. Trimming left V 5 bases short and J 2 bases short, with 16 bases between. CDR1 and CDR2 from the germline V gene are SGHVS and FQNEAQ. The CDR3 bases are TGTGCCAGCAGCCCCCAAAGAGCGAAAGCTGGGGCCAACGTCCTGACTTTC. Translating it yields CASSPQRAKAGANVLTF. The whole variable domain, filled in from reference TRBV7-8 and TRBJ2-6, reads GAGVSQSPRYKVAKRGQDVALRCDPISGHVSLFWYQQALGQGPEFLTYFQNEAQLDKSGLPSDRFFAERPEGSVSTLKIQRTQQEDSAVYLCASSPQRAKAGANVLTFGAGSRLTVL.

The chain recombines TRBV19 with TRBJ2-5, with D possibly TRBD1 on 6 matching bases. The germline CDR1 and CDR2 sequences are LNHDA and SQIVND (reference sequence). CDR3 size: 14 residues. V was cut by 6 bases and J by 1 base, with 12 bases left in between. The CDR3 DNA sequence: TGTGCCAGTAGCAACCGGGACACCCAAGAGACCCAGTACTTC. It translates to CASSNRDTQETQYF.

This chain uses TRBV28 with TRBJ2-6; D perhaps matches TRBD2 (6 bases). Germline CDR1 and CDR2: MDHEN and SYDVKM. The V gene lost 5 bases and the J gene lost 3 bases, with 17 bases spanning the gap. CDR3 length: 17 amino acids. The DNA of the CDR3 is TGTGCCAGCAGTCCAGGCGGGGATCCCTTTGGGGCCAACGTCCTGACTTTC. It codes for CASSPGGDPFGANVLTF.

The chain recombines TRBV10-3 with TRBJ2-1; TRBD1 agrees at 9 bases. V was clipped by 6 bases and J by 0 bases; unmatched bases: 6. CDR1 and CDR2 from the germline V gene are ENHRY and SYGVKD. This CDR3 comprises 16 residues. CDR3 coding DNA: TGTGCCATCAGCCCGAGACAGGGGGACTCCTACAATGAGCAGTTCTTC. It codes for CAISPRQGDSYNEQFF.

The chain's CDR3 is CASSQILGRDKRTSTDTQYF. CDR3 in DNA: TGTGCCAGCAGCCAAATACTGGGCCGGGACAAACGAACTAGCACAGATACGCAGTATTTT. The chain carries TRBV3-1 (or the pseudogene TRBV3-2) and TRBJ2-3; a weak D match, TRBD1 (6 bases). The CDR3 has 20 residues. CDR1 and CDR2 from the germline V gene are LGHDT and YNNKEL (reference sequence). V lost 2 bases and J 0 bases, leaving 24 bases between the germline ends.

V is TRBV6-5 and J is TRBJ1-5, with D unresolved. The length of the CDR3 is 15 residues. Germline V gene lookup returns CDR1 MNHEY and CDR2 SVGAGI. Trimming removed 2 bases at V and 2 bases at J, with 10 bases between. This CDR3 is CASSYTPAGNQPQHF. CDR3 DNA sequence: TGTGCCAGCAGTTACACCCCGGCGGGCAATCAGCCCCAGCATTTT.

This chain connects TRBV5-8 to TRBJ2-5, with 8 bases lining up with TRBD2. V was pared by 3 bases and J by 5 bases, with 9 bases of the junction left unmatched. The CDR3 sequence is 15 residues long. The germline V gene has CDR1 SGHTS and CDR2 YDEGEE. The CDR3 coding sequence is TGTGCCAGCAGCTGGCGGGGGGACTGGTGGGAGACCCAGTACTTC. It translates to CASSWRGDWWETQYF.

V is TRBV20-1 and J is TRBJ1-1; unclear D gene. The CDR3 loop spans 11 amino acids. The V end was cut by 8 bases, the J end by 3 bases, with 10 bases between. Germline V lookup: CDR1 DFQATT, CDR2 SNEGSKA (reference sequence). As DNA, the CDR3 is TGCAGTACACGGAGGCACACTGAAGCTTTCTTT. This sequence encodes CSTRRHTEAFF.

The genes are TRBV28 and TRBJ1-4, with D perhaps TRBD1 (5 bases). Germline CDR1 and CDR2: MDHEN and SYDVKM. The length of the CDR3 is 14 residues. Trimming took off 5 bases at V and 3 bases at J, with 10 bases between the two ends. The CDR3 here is CASSRAGPNEKLFF. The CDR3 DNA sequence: TGTGCCAGCAGTCGTGCGGGGCCTAATGAAAAACTGTTTTTT.

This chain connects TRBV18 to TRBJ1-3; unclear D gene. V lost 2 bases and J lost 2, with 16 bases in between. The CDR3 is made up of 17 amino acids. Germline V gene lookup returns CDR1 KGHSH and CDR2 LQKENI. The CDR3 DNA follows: TGTGCCAGCTCACCAATTACTTTACGGGGTCCTGGAAACACCATATATTTT. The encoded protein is CASSPITLRGPGNTIYF.

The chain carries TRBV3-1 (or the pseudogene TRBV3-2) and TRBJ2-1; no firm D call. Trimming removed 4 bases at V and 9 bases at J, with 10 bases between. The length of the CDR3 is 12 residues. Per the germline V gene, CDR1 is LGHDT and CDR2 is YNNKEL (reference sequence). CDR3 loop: CASSPLAGEQFF. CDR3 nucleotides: TGTGCCAGCAGCCCCTTAGCTGGTGAGCAGTTCTTC.

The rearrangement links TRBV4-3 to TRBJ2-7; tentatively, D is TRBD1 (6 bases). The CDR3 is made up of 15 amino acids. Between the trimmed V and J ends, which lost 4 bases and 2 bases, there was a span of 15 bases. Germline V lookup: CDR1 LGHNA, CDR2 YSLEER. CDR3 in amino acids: CASSLEIGTTYEQYF. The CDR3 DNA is TGCGCCAGCAGCCTAGAAATCGGGACAACCTACGAGCAGTACTTC.

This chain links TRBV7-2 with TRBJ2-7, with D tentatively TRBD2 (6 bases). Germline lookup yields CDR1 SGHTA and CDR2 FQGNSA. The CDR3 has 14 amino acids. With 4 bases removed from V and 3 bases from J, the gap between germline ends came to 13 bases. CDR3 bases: TGTGCCAGCAGCTCGACCGGGAGCTTCTACGAGCAGTACTTC. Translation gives CASSSTGSFYEQYF.

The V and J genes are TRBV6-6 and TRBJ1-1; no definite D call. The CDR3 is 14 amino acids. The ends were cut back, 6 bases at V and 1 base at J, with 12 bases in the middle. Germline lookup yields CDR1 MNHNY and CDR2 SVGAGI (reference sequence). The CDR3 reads CASSGFGGNTEAFF. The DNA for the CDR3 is TGTGCCAGCAGCGGGTTCGGAGGGAACACTGAAGCTTTCTTT.

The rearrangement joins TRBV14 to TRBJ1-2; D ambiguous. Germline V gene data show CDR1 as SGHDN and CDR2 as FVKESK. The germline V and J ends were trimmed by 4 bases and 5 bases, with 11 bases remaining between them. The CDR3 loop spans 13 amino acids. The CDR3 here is CASSPGLGYGYTF. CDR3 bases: TGTGCCAGCAGCCCGGGTCTCGGGTATGGCTACACCTTC.

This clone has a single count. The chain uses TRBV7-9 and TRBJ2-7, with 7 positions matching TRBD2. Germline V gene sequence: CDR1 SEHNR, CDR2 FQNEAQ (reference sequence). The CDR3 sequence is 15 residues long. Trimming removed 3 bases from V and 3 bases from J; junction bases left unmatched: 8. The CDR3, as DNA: TGTGCCAGCAGCTTGGTCCTAGCGGAAATCTACGAGCAGTACTTC. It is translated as CASSLVLAEIYEQYF. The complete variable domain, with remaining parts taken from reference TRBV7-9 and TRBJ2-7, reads DTGVSQNPRHKITKRGQNVTFRCDPISEHNRLYWYRQTLGQGPEFLTYFQNEAQLEKSRLLSDRFSAERPKGSFSTLEIQRTEQGDSAMYLCASSLVLAEIYEQYFGPGTRLTVT.

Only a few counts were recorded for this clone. For the CDR3, the DNA is TGTGCCAGCAGCTTAGTAAGCGGGGGGAGCACTGAAGCTTTCTTT. It codes for CASSLVSGGSTEAFF. V usage is TRBV7-2 and J usage is TRBJ1-1; tentatively, D is TRBD1 (5 bases). Germline-derived CDR1 and CDR2 are SGHTA and FQGNSA. The CDR3 extends over 15 amino acids. Trimming cost V 1 base and J 4 bases, with 13 bases left between them. Based on the CDR3 plus reference TRBV7-2 and TRBJ1-1, the full variable domain is GAGVSQSPSNKVTEKGKDVELRCDPISGHTALYWYRQSLGQGLEFLIYFQGNSAPDKSGLPSDRFSAERTGGSVSTLTIQRTQQEDSAVYLCASSLVSGGSTEAFFGQGTRLTVV.

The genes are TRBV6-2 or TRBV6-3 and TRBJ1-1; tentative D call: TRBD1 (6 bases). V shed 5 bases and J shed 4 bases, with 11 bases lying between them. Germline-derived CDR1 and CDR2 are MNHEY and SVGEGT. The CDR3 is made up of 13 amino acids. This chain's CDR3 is CASSLRGATEAFF. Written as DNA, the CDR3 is TGTGCCAGCAGTCTCCGGGGGGCCACTGAAGCTTTCTTT.

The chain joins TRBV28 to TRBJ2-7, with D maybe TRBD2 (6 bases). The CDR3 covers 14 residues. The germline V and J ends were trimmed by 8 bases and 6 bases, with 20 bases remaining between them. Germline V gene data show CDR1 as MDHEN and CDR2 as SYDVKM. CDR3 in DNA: TGTGCCAGCCGACTAGGCATCCTAGTCGGCGAGCAGTACTTC. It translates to CASRLGILVGEQYF.

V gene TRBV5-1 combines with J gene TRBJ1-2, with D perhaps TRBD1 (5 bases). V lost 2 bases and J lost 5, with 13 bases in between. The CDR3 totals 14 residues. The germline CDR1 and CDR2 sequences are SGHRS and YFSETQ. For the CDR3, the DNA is TGCGCCAGCAGCTTACGGGTCGGGGGTTATGGCTACACCTTC. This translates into CASSLRVGGYGYTF.

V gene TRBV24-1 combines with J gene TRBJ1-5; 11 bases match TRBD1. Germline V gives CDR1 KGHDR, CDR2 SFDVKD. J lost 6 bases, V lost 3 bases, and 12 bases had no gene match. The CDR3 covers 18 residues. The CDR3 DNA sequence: TGTGCCACCAGTGATAGCGGACAGGGGGCGCGTCCCGGTCAGCCCCAGCATTTT. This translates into CATSDSGQGARPGQPQHF.